This T cell receptor (beta chain) was profiled in a study of blood T cell repertoires in COVID-19. Trimming cost V 3 bases and J 3 bases, with 13 bases left between them. The CDR3 totals 15 residues. Looked up from germline, CDR1 is SNHLY and CDR2 is FYNNEI. TCRdb keeps only in-frame clones here, not all; method: immunoSEQ multiplex PCR. Among around 250,000 clones listed, 80% to 90% were seen once. The chain carries TRBV2 and TRBJ2-3; possibly TRBD2 for D (6 bases). The material sequenced was PBMCs or T cells enriched from blood (not recorded which). The TCR comes from a woman in her fifties or sixties who had recovered from COVID-19. The CDR3 region is CASSDPPGRTDTQYF. The CDR3 DNA is TGTGCCAGCAGTGATCCCCCAGGGAGGACAGATACGCAGTATTTT. Filled out from reference TRBV2 and TRBJ2-3, the complete variable domain reads EPEVTQTPSHQVTQMGQEVILRCVPISNHLYFYWYRQILGQKVEFLVSFYNNEISEKSEIFDDQFSVERPDGSNFTLKIRSTKLEDSAMYFCASSDPPGRTDTQYFGPGTRLTVL.